A single sample is the source of the 22 T cell receptor beta chains below, sequenced in a study of shared clonotypes between healthy human individuals. The repertoire was sequenced with immunoSEQ multiplex PCR; TCRdb's copy has only in-frame clones and lacks some. The profile covers under 1,900,000 clones, with approximately 98.5% appearing a single time and about 0.35% taken by the ten largest. The sample consisted of naive CD4+ T cells sorted from blood. Sample subset: CD45RA+ positively selected. The origin of the receptors is a man aged 30 to 39 in good health.

As for this clone: One junction end does not reproduce the germline sequence, and a read error may be involved. This chain uses TRBV10-3 with TRBJ2-7; a weak D match, TRBD1 (6 bases). The length of the CDR3 is 11 residues. Germline CDR1 ENHRY, CDR2 SYGVKD. CDR3 amino acids: CAISDRGPTLF. CDR3 DNA sequence: TGTGCCATCAGTGACAGGGGCCCTACGTTATTC.

The genes are TRBV7-2 and TRBJ2-3, with D possibly being TRBD1 (6 bases). V lost 6 bases, J lost 2 bases, and 15 bases lay in between. The CDR3 runs to 15 residues. Germline V gene data show CDR1 as SGHTA and CDR2 as FQGNSA. CDR3 DNA sequence: TGTGCCAGCAGTCGAGACAGGTCCGACACAGATACGCAGTATTTT. This codes for CASSRDRSDTDTQYF.

This sequence joins TRBV20-1 and TRBJ2-5; D not resolved. The V gene lost 1 base and the J gene lost 9 bases, with 3 bases spanning the gap. Germline V gives CDR1 DFQATT, CDR2 SNEGSKA (reference sequence). The CDR3 length is 9 residues. This CDR3 reads CSARAPQYF. The DNA of the CDR3 is TGCAGTGCTAGAGCCCCCCAGTACTTC.

DNA of the CDR3: TGCGCCAGCAGCTTGGGCGGGGCAACGGAGACCCAGTACTTC. Encoded protein: CASSLGGATETQYF. The chain links TRBV5-1 to TRBJ2-5; a weak D match, TRBD2 (6 bases). The length of the CDR3 is 14 residues. With 0 bases removed from V and 5 bases from J, the gap between germline ends came to 11 bases. CDR1 and CDR2 from the germline V gene are SGHRS and YFSETQ.

The CDR3 region has the DNA TGTGCCAGCAGTTCCCCCTATGCCGAGCAGTTCTTC. This encodes CASSSPYAEQFF. This sequence joins TRBV27 and TRBJ2-1; D is unclear. Germline-derived CDR1 and CDR2 are MNHEY and SMNVEV (reference sequence). V was pared by 4 bases and J by 10 bases, with 11 bases between. The CDR3 sequence is 12 residues long.

J is TRBJ1-2 and V is TRBV6-6, with D maybe TRBD1 (6 bases). The germline V and J ends were trimmed by 7 bases and 7 bases, with 22 bases remaining between them. CDR3 length equals 15 residues. Germline V gene sequence: CDR1 MNHNY, CDR2 SVGAGI (reference sequence). In DNA form, the CDR3 reads TGTGCCAGCACTAAAGCGGACAGTGGGATTCGTGGCTACACCTTC. Translated, it gives CASTKADSGIRGYTF.

The chain uses TRBV7-6 and TRBJ2-3, with TRBD2 as a possible D gene (5 bases). The V end lost 5 bases, the J end lost 2 bases, and 14 bases lay between the germline ends. The CDR3 has 15 amino acids. The germline V gene has CDR1 SGHVS and CDR2 FNYEAQ. CDR3 DNA sequence: TGTGCCAGCAGCCGGGGTGGCGGCTCCACAGATACGCAGTATTTT. The encoded protein is CASSRGGGSTDTQYF.

The chain links TRBV7-8 to TRBJ2-5; the match to TRBD2 covers 8 bases. V trimming: 1 base; J trimming: 1 base; junction bases outside the gene matches: 8. The V gene's germline CDR1 is SGHVS and CDR2 FQNEAQ. CDR3 length equals 17 residues. The CDR3 loop is CASSLVGGSGTQETQYF. The CDR3 DNA sequence: TGTGCCAGCAGCTTAGTGGGGGGTAGCGGGACCCAAGAGACCCAGTACTTC.

The chain links TRBV15 to TRBJ2-1, with 7 bases identical to TRBD1. Trimming took 2 bases from V and 10 from J; bases not matched to a gene: 8. Germline V lookup: CDR1 LNHNV, CDR2 YYDKDF (reference sequence). This CDR3 has 14 residues. The chain's CDR3 is CATSRPTGAREQFF. The DNA for the CDR3 is TGTGCCACCAGCAGACCCACAGGGGCCCGGGAGCAGTTCTTC. The complete variable domain, with remaining parts taken from reference TRBV15 and TRBJ2-1, reads DAMVIQNPRYQVTQFGKPVTLSCSQTLNHNVMYWYQQKSSQAPKLLFHYYDKDFNNEADTPDNFQSRRPNTSFCFLDIRSPGLGDTAMYLCATSRPTGAREQFFGPGTRLTVL.

This clone was seen only once. This chain connects TRBV6-1 to TRBJ1-2; D not certain. This CDR3 region has 15 residues. CDR1 is MNHNS, CDR2 SASEGT, per germline. Between the trimmed V and J ends, which lost 7 bases and 0 bases, there was a span of 15 bases. CDR3 bases: TGTGCCAGCAAACTCGGCATACCCTCTAACTATGGCTACACCTTC. It encodes CASKLGIPSNYGYTF.

The chain carries TRBV7-2 and TRBJ2-1; D is possibly TRBD2 (6 bases). The CDR3 is 18 residues long. Germline V CDR1 and CDR2: SGHTA, FQGNSA. Trimming cost V 4 bases and J 0 bases, with 19 bases left between them. CDR3 sequence reads: CASSSSTRRGYSYNEQFF. The DNA of the CDR3 is TGTGCCAGCAGCTCGTCGACCCGGCGGGGTTACTCCTACAATGAGCAGTTCTTC.

The chain is built from TRBV7-9 and TRBJ2-7; D gene unclear. Trimming pared 5 bases from V and 5 bases from J, leaving 16 bases between. The CDR3 covers 14 residues. Germline V CDR1 and CDR2: SEHNR, FQNEAQ (reference sequence). CDR3 sequence reads: CASSLGSGFDEQYF. The CDR3 nucleotides are TGTGCCAGCAGCCTTGGATCCGGGTTCGACGAGCAGTACTTC.

The J gene is TRBJ1-4, the V gene TRBV11-2; D ambiguous. The CDR3 extends over 16 amino acids. Germline loops: CDR1 SGHAT, CDR2 FQNNGV. Trimming left V 5 bases short and J 0 bases short, with 13 bases between. For the CDR3, the DNA is TGTGCCAGCAGCCCCTTGGACCGTACAACTAATGAAAAACTGTTTTTT. It yields the protein CASSPLDRTTNEKLFF.

The chain employs TRBV30 and TRBJ1-1; no clear D. Trimming took 5 bases from V and 0 from J, leaving 4 bases between them. This CDR3 region has 11 residues. Germline V lookup: CDR1 GTSNPN, CDR2 SVGIG (reference sequence). CDR3 DNA: TGTGCCTGGTCGATGAACACTGAAGCTTTCTTT. Protein sequence: CAWSMNTEAFF.

This clone was picked up a small number of times. This same CDR3 is encoded by further DNA sequences in the sample. The J gene is TRBJ1-1, the V gene TRBV5-1; D is uncertain. V dropped 0 bases and J dropped 5 bases, with 11 bases sitting between them. Germline lookup yields CDR1 SGHRS and CDR2 YFSETQ. The CDR3 consists of 14 residues. CDR3 in amino acids: CASSLAGFGTEAFF. The DNA of the CDR3 is TGCGCCAGCAGCTTGGCCGGTTTTGGGACTGAAGCTTTCTTT. The full variable domain, its missing parts supplied by reference TRBV5-1 and TRBJ1-1, is KAGVTQTPRYLIKTRGQQVTLSCSPISGHRSVSWYQQTPGQGLQFLFEYFSETQRNKGNFPGRFSGRQFSNSRSEMNVSTLELGDSALYLCASSLAGFGTEAFFGQGTRLTVV.

The chain has TRBV4-3 and TRBJ2-7; 7 bases are a match to TRBD1. Germline V gene data show CDR1 as LGHNA and CDR2 as YSLEER. J gave up 1 base and V 0 bases, and 9 bases lay outside the gene matches. The CDR3 extends over 17 amino acids. The CDR3: CASSQDRVSGQSYEQYF. For the CDR3, the DNA is TGCGCCAGCAGCCAAGATCGCGTGTCGGGACAGTCCTACGAGCAGTACTTC.

This chain connects TRBV5-1 to TRBJ2-3; no firm D call. The CDR3 covers 17 residues. Germline CDR1 SGHRS, CDR2 YFSETQ. V was pared by 0 bases and J by 0 bases, with 14 bases between. This CDR3 is CASSLANTVTSTDTQYF. CDR3 sequence (DNA): TGCGCCAGCAGCTTGGCTAACACAGTAACAAGCACAGATACGCAGTATTTT.

In its sample, this clone was seen once. The chain is built from TRBV28 and TRBJ2-7; 8 nucleotides align to TRBD1. The J segment lost 2 bases and the V segment lost 5 bases, leaving 8 bases of the junction unmatched. Germline CDR1 reads MDHEN; CDR2 reads SYDVKM. The CDR3 has 15 residues. The CDR3 nucleotides are TGTGCCAGCAGTCCCGGACAGGGATTTCCCTACGAGCAGTACTTC. This encodes CASSPGQGFPYEQYF.

V usage is TRBV29-1 and J usage is TRBJ2-5; D is ambiguous. The CDR3 covers 13 residues. Germline V gene data show CDR1 as SQVTM and CDR2 as ANQGSEA. The ends were cut back, 5 bases at V and 1 base at J, with 11 bases in the middle. CDR3 in DNA: TGCAGCGTTACGACAACGATCCAAGAGACCCAGTACTTC. Amino acids: CSVTTTIQETQYF.

The CDR3 loop reads CASSLDSHLEQFF. CDR3 in DNA: TGTGCCAGCAGCTTAGATTCCCATCTAGAGCAGTTCTTC. The chain uses TRBV11-2 and TRBJ2-1; no reliable D call. The CDR3 runs to 13 residues. Germline V lookup: CDR1 SGHAT, CDR2 FQNNGV. The V end lost 0 bases, the J end lost 10 bases, and 10 bases lay between the germline ends.

The chain has TRBV7-8 and TRBJ2-1; weak D call: TRBD2 (5 bases). V lost 0 bases and J 2 bases, leaving 5 bases between the germline ends. CDR3 length equals 14 residues. The germline V gene encodes CDR1 SGHVS and CDR2 FQNEAQ. The DNA for the CDR3 is TGTGCCAGCAGCTTAGCGCGGGCCTACAATGAGCAGTTCTTC. It is translated as CASSLARAYNEQFF.

The chain is built from TRBV28 and TRBJ2-7; the D is unclear. Germline values: CDR1 MDHEN, CDR2 SYDVKM. The CDR3 has 15 amino acids. Between the trimmed V and J ends, which lost 2 bases and 6 bases, there was a span of 17 bases. CDR3 region: CASSLPSLASSEQYF. In DNA, the CDR3 is TGTGCCAGCAGTTTACCTTCGCTGGCCTCGAGCGAGCAGTACTTC.